This TCR beta chain was recovered during a study of T cell changes during pregnancy in multiple sclerosis. CDR3 length: 16 residues. Germline assignment: CDR1 MNHEY and CDR2 SMNVEV (reference sequence). V was pared by 5 bases and J by 3 bases, with 8 bases of the junction left unmatched. The assay was immunoSEQ multiplex PCR, and TCRdb's table has in-frame clones only and misses some. The data contain tens of thousands of clones, approximately 91% of them singletons. The sequence came from a female donor in good health, enrolled as a control in a pregnancy study. The sequenced sample was peripheral blood, obtained in the second trimester of pregnancy. The chain joins TRBV27 to TRBJ2-2; TRBD1 agrees at 8 bases. The CDR3 sequence: CASSVRTGWDTGELFF. The CDR3 DNA follows: TGTGCCAGCAGTGTCCGGACAGGGTGGGACACCGGGGAGCTGTTTTTT.